This TCR beta chain is drawn from a study of T cell repertoires in cytomegalovirus infection. Study overall: An indication of both CMV infection and matching HLA type came from public TCR beta signatures. Study findings and constraints: Totalled public TCR beta family frequency picked out people who carried CMV plus the relevant HLA.

The germline gives CDR1 SGHTA, CDR2 FQGNSA. V was shortened by 5 bases and J by 8 bases, with 21 bases between the two germline ends. The length of the CDR3 is 15 residues. In TCRdb, the reads were re-called with MiXCR into one record per CDR3 protein. The sample holds roughly 500,000 distinct CDR3 sequences; 30% to 40% are singletons and the top ten take roughly 15%. This clonotype has ten or more counts. The antigen is not known. The sequences come from cultured PBMCs, collected from culture after CMV antigen stimulation. The chain couples TRBV7-2 to TRBJ1-2; the D is unclear. This clonotype was sampled from a human donor in good health (CMV status not recorded). Some clones in this sample may be carry-over from other donors' samples. For the CDR3, the DNA is TGTGCCAGCAGCAACCGGAAGACCGACCCTGGGGGCTACACCTTC. Translation: CASSNRKTDPGGYTF.